Listed here are 12 T cell receptor beta chains from one sample, sequenced in a study of read filtering for tumor transcriptome and immune sequencing (dated by TCRdb to between 2020 and 2021). Sequencing was performed on an Illumina HiSeq 4000. Starting from approximately 0.4 ug RNA, TCR libraries were constructed with the Immunoverse kit using molecular barcoded adaptors that cover the alpha/delta and beta/gamma chains. The public reads were quality trimmed at Q25 with fastp and then assembled into clones with MiXCR by TCRdb, keeping productive beta chains. Rows are combined by CDR3 protein, so each entry shows the most common genes and DNA. This sample has about 62,000 distinct CDR3 sequences in its table, and roughly 19% of those were observed once. The ten largest clones take up approximately 10% of the sample. Material: a population of CD138-negative cells sorted from bone marrow. Interpreted using the paper, the cell subset or site label stands for: bone marrow mononuclear cells depleted of CD138+ plasma/myeloma cells by negative magnetic selection. These receptor sequences come from a donor aged 40 or over with multiple myeloma.

At least ten counts were recorded for this clonotype. The chain employs TRBV29-1 and TRBJ2-3, with TRBD2 identical over 7 bases. The CDR3 is 14 amino acids. With 5 bases clipped from V and 1 base from J, the junction kept 6 bases outside the gene matches. Germline V lookup: CDR1 SQVTM, CDR2 ANQGSEA. CDR3 protein: CSVTGLEGTDTQYF. The CDR3 nucleotides are TGCAGCGTTACCGGACTAGAAGGCACAGATACGCAGTATTTT.

This clonotype was seen at least ten times. This chain uses TRBV3-1 with TRBJ2-7; perhaps D is TRBD1 or TRBD2 (7 bases each). The CDR3 is made up of 17 amino acids. Germline V gene sequence: CDR1 LGHDT, CDR2 YNNKEL (reference sequence). The V gene lost 1 base and the J gene lost 0 bases, with 16 bases spanning the gap. As DNA, the CDR3 is TGTGCCAGCAGCCAAGGCGGGGGACAGCGACCCTCCTACGAGCAGTACTTC. This gives the protein CASSQGGGQRPSYEQYF.

The rearrangement links TRBV12-3 or TRBV12-4 to TRBJ1-2; 8 bases fit TRBD1. The CDR3 contains 15 residues. J gave up 8 bases and V 2 bases, and 10 bases lay outside the gene matches. The CDR3 protein is CASSLFPQGARGYTF. CDR3 bases: TGTGCCAGCAGTTTATTCCCCCAGGGGGCTAGGGGCTACACCTTC.

This clonotype was counted many times. The genes are TRBV28 and TRBJ2-1, with TRBD2 matching 7 bases. Germline CDR1 MDHEN, CDR2 SYDVKM. This CDR3 is 16 amino acids long. The V gene end was trimmed by 1 base and the J gene end by 4 bases; junction bases not matched to a gene: 7. As DNA, the CDR3 is TGTGCCAGCAGTTTATTCTGGCGGGAGACTTACAATGAGCAGTTCTTC. Residues: CASSLFWRETYNEQFF.

On this clonotype itself: Being one base from a much bigger clone, this may be a read error. V usage is TRBV6-2 or TRBV6-3 and J usage is TRBJ2-1; 10 bases agree with TRBD2. The germline V gene encodes CDR1 MNHEY and CDR2 SVGEGT. V gave up 2 bases and J gave up 4 bases; unmatched junction bases: 5. The CDR3 consists of 16 residues. CDR3 residues: CASSYGAGGPYNEQFF. Here the CDR3 DNA reads TGTGCCAGCAGTTACGGAGCGGGAGGGCCTTACAATGAGCAGTTCTTC.

Ten or more counts support this clonotype. The chain combines TRBV29-1 with TRBJ2-3; D gene uncertain. V was cut by 4 bases and J by 0 bases, with 11 bases left in between. The CDR3 spans 14 residues. Germline V gene lookup returns CDR1 SQVTM and CDR2 ANQGSEA. The CDR3 reads CSVARATSTDTQYF. DNA for the CDR3: TGCAGCGTTGCCCGGGCCACTAGCACAGATACGCAGTATTTT.

In the case of this clonotype: This sequence may be a read error, since a much larger clone differs from it by one base. The V and J genes are TRBV6-6 and TRBJ1-1, with D possibly TRBD1 on 5 matching bases. V was shortened by 7 bases and J by 3 bases, with 18 bases between the two germline ends. Per germline, CDR1 MNHNY and CDR2 SVGAGI (reference sequence). CDR3 length: 15 residues. This CDR3 reads CASNPGRFMDTEAFF. CDR3 sequence (DNA): TGTGCCAGCAACCCGGGACGGTTCATGGACACTGAAGCTTTCTTT.

This clonotype came up many times. The chain employs TRBV7-2 and TRBJ2-5; 14 bases align to TRBD2. V trimming: 5 bases; J trimming: 5 bases; junction bases outside the gene matches: 16. The CDR3 extends over 19 amino acids. The germline gives CDR1 SGHTA, CDR2 FQGNSA. The CDR3 reads CASSPRPGLAGVSRETQYF. In DNA form, the CDR3 reads TGTGCCAGCAGCCCGCGACCGGGACTAGCGGGGGTCTCGCGGGAGACCCAGTACTTC.

To note about this clonotype: A much larger clone lies a single base off, so this may be a read error. The chain uses TRBV5-6 and TRBJ2-1; D remains unclear. This CDR3 is 12 amino acids long. The germline V gene encodes CDR1 SGHDT and CDR2 YYEEEE. CDR3 coding DNA: TGTGCCGGCAGCTTGGGATCCCATGAGCAGTTCTTC. Translating gives CAGSLGSHEQFF.

Ten or more counts support this clonotype. The chain couples TRBV10-3 to TRBJ1-5, with D uncertain. Germline-derived CDR1 and CDR2 are ENHRY and SYGVKD. The CDR3 has 15 residues. Trimming took 2 bases from V and 0 from J, leaving 8 bases between them. CDR3 bases: TGTGCCATCAGTGAGCGGGAGTATAGCAATCAGCCCCAGCATTTT. It translates to CAISEREYSNQPQHF.

This clonotype was seen repeatedly, ten times or more. The genes are TRBV19 and TRBJ1-5, with 8 bases aligning to TRBD1. Germline lookup yields CDR1 LNHDA and CDR2 SQIVND (reference sequence). The V gene end was trimmed by 1 base and the J gene end by 2 bases; junction bases not matched to a gene: 1. The CDR3 spans 15 residues. CDR3 in amino acids: CASSIAGQGNQPQHF. CDR3 sequence (DNA): TGTGCCAGTAGTATAGCGGGACAGGGCAATCAGCCCCAGCATTTT.

The sample holds many counts of this clonotype. The CDR3 protein is CSARVYGTSGIYNEQFF. CDR3 DNA: TGCAGTGCTAGAGTCTATGGGACTAGCGGAATATACAATGAGCAGTTCTTC. The rearrangement uses TRBV20-1 and TRBJ2-1, with 11 positions matching TRBD2. This CDR3 region has 17 residues. Losses at the gene ends were 1 base for V and 4 bases for J; bases not matched to a gene: 9. Germline V gives CDR1 DFQATT, CDR2 SNEGSKA (reference sequence).